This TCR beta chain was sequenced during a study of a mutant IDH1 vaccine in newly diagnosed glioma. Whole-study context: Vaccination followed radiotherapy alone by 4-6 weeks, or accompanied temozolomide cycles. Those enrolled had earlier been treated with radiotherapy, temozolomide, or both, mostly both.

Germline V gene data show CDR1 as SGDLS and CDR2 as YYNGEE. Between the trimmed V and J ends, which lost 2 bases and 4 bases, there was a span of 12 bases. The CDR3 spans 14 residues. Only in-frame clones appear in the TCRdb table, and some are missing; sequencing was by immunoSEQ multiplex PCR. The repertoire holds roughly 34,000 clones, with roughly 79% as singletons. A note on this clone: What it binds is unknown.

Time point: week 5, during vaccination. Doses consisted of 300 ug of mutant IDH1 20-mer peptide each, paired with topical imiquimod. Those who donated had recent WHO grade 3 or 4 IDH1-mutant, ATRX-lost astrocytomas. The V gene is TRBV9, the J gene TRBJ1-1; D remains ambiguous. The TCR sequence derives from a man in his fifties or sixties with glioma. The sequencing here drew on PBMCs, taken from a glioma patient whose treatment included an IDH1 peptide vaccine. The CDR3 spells CASSVDRTGTEAFF. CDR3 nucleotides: TGTGCCAGCAGCGTGGATCGGACGGGCACTGAAGCTTTCTTT.